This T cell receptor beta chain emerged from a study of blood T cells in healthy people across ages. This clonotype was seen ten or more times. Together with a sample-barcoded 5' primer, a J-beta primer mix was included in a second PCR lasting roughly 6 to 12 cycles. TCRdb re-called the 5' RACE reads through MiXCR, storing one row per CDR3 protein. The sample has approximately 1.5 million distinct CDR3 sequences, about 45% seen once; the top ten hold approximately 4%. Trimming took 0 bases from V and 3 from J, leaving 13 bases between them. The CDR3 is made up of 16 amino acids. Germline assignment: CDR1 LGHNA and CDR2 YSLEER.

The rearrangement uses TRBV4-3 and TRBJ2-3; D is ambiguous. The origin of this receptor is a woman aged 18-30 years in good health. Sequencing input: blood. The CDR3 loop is CASSQDATYTTDTQYF. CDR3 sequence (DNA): TGCGCCAGCAGCCAAGATGCAACCTATACTACAGATACGCAGTATTTT.